This TCR beta chain came from a study of blood T cell repertoires in COVID-19. About the study: Researchers got acute and convalescent COVID-19 samples from the United States, Italy and Spain. The analysed material was cDNA or gDNA that came from T cells, B-cell-depleted T cells, or PBMCs.

V lost 5 bases, J lost 2 bases, and 1 base stayed unmatched. There are 14 residues in the CDR3. Germline loops: CDR1 SEHNR, CDR2 FQNEAQ (reference sequence). The authors' processing: Estimated nucleated cell counts came from reference gene primer amplification. Clones were read by immunoSEQ multiplex PCR, and TCRdb kept only the in-frame ones, dropping some. V and J calls and clone size follow that table, whereas D and trimming were derived from the DNA. The repertoire holds 230,000 or so clones, with 80% to 85% as singletons. In regard to this clone: The sample holds other DNA sequences that translate to the same CDR3.

Sequenced: peripheral blood. V is TRBV7-9 and J is TRBJ1-4, with 8 bases lining up with TRBD1. The clonotype was recovered from a man aged 50-59 years with active or convalescent COVID-19. CDR3 loop: CASSRTGTNEKLFF. The CDR3 DNA reads TGTGCCAGCAGCCGGACAGGGACTAATGAAAAACTGTTTTTT.